This T cell receptor (beta chain) is from a study of blood T cell repertoires in COVID-19. Study-level information: Acute and convalescent COVID-19 samples came from the United States, Italy and Spain.

This CDR3 is built from 20 residues. Trimming took off 0 bases at V and 5 bases at J, with 29 bases between the two ends. Germline CDR1 reads SGHRS; CDR2 reads YFSETQ. Per the original methods: Amplification of reference gene primers provided the estimated nucleated cell counts. Repertoires were generated with immunoSEQ multiplex PCR, while TCRdb's copy carries only in-frame clones and drops some. Clonal size and the V and J genes are those of that table, whereas D and trimming came from the DNA. Of approximately 380,000 clones detected, roughly 90% appear once; the ten largest clones hold roughly 0.86%. Participants' own reports of clinical history determined their cohort assignment. Shortly before study entry, within 2 weeks, exposed participants had met a COVID-19 case.

The V call is TRBV5-1, the J call TRBJ1-1; D may be TRBD1 (6 bases). The clonotype was recovered from a middle-aged woman who had been exposed to COVID-19. The specimen sequenced was PBMCs or T cells enriched from blood (not recorded which). The chain's CDR3 is CASSLASRTPGLQGRTEAFF. The CDR3 region has the DNA TGCGCCAGCAGCTTGGCCTCGAGGACCCCAGGTTTACAGGGAAGGACTGAAGCTTTCTTT.